Below are 22 T cell receptor beta chains sequenced from a single sample in a study of T cell changes during pregnancy in multiple sclerosis. Sequencing used immunoSEQ multiplex PCR; TCRdb keeps in-frame clones, though not all of them. The sample records more than 80,000 clones, 75% to 95% being singletons. This sample comprised peripheral blood, obtained before pregnancy. The receptors were sampled from a female donor with multiple sclerosis, enrolled in a pregnancy study.

This chain joins TRBV9 and TRBJ2-5, with D possibly TRBD1 on 7 matching bases. Germline values: CDR1 SGDLS, CDR2 YYNGEE. The CDR3 covers 16 residues. V gave up 1 base and J gave up 2 bases, with 15 bases separating them. The CDR3 is CASSVSAGGPQETQYF. CDR3 nucleotides: TGTGCCAGCAGCGTATCGGCAGGGGGGCCTCAAGAGACCCAGTACTTC. Together with reference TRBV9 and TRBJ2-5, the CDR3 gives the full variable domain: DSGVTQTPKHLITATGQRVTLRCSPRSGDLSVYWYQQSLDQGLQFLIQYYNGEERAKGNILERFSAQQFPDLHSELNLSSLELGDSALYFCASSVSAGGPQETQYFGPGTRLLVL.

This chain links TRBV5-1 with TRBJ2-1; 7 nucleotides align to TRBD1. V lost 0 bases to trimming and J lost 0 bases; unmatched junction nucleotides: 3. Germline V lookup: CDR1 SGHRS, CDR2 YFSETQ. CDR3 size: 16 residues. CDR3 sequence reads: CASSLEGQNSYNEQFF. The DNA for the CDR3 is TGCGCCAGCAGCTTGGAGGGACAGAACTCCTACAATGAGCAGTTCTTC. Full variable domain (remainder filled in from reference TRBV5-1 and TRBJ2-1): KAGVTQTPRYLIKTRGQQVTLSCSPISGHRSVSWYQQTPGQGLQFLFEYFSETQRNKGNFPGRFSGRQFSNSRSEMNVSTLELGDSALYLCASSLEGQNSYNEQFFGPGTRLTVL.

The rearrangement joins TRBV30 to TRBJ1-5, with D possibly being TRBD1 (5 bases). Deletions cut 6 bases from V and 2 bases from J, with 17 bases between. The CDR3 covers 15 residues. The germline V gene has CDR1 GTSNPN and CDR2 SVGIG (reference sequence). The CDR3 protein is CACTLMGGGNQPQHF. The DNA for the CDR3 is TGTGCCTGTACACTCATGGGGGGTGGCAATCAGCCCCAGCATTTT.

The chain has TRBV7-9 and TRBJ1-3; 7 bases are a match to TRBD1. The CDR3 is 15 residues long. The V and J ends lost 3 bases and 4 bases, in that order; junction bases with no gene match: 6. Germline V gives CDR1 SEHNR, CDR2 FQNEAQ (reference sequence). CDR3 residues: CASSLEGAQGNTIYF. Written as DNA, the CDR3 is TGTGCCAGCAGCTTGGAGGGGGCCCAAGGAAACACCATATATTTT.

The rearrangement joins TRBV6-6 to TRBJ2-7; 7 nucleotides line up with TRBD1. V shed 5 bases, J shed 7 bases, and the junction held 5 bases outside the gene matches. CDR3 length equals 12 residues. Germline assignment: CDR1 MNHNY and CDR2 SVGAGI (reference sequence). CDR3 sequence (DNA): TGTGCCAGCAGTCCCTCGGACAGGGAGCAGTACTTC. It yields the protein CASSPSDREQYF.

The rearrangement links TRBV6-1 to TRBJ1-6; D might be TRBD1 (5 bases). The CDR3 sequence is 15 residues long. Trimming took 4 bases from V and 7 from J, leaving 14 bases between them. Germline CDR1 MNHNS, CDR2 SASEGT. In DNA, the CDR3 is TGTGCCAGCAGTGTGGAAACAGGCATAAATTCACCCCTCCACTTT. It specifies CASSVETGINSPLHF.

The chain recombines TRBV10-3 with TRBJ2-2; D may be TRBD1 (5 bases). This CDR3 contains 15 residues. CDR1 and CDR2 from the germline V gene are ENHRY and SYGVKD. Between the trimmed V and J ends, which lost 4 bases and 1 base, there was a span of 10 bases. CDR3 in amino acids: CAISGTGKNTGELFF. The CDR3 DNA sequence: TGTGCCATCAGTGGTACAGGCAAGAACACCGGGGAGCTGTTTTTT.

This clone was seen just once. The rearrangement uses TRBV27 and TRBJ1-6; TRBD1 is a possible D gene (6 bases). CDR1 MNHEY and CDR2 SMNVEV come from the germline V gene (reference sequence). V dropped 3 bases and J dropped 9 bases, with 18 bases sitting between them. This CDR3 spans 16 amino acids. DNA for the CDR3: TGTGCCAGCAGTTTCTCGCGGATGGGGGCTCGTTCACCCCTCCACTTT. It yields the protein CASSFSRMGARSPLHF.

The chain combines TRBV6-5 with TRBJ1-6; TRBD1 aligns across 8 bases. J was trimmed by 5 bases and V by 6 bases; bases with no gene match: 3. This CDR3 is built from 14 residues. The germline V gene encodes CDR1 MNHEY and CDR2 SVGAGI. The CDR3 spells CASRKTGDNSPLHF. CDR3 bases: TGTGCCAGCAGAAAGACAGGGGATAATTCACCCCTCCACTTT.

The rearrangement joins TRBV19 to TRBJ1-5, with 8 positions matching TRBD1. The CDR3 totals 16 residues. Trimming took 2 bases from V and 2 from J; bases not matched to a gene: 5. From germline, CDR1 is LNHDA and CDR2 SQIVND (reference sequence). CDR3 region: CASSIRRGQGNQPQHF. The CDR3 DNA is TGTGCCAGTAGTATACGTCGGGGACAGGGCAATCAGCCCCAGCATTTT. The full variable domain, rest sourced from reference TRBV19 and TRBJ1-5, is DGGITQSPKYLFRKEGQNVTLSCEQNLNHDAMYWYRQDPGQGLRLIYYSQIVNDFQKGDIAEGYSVSREKKESFPLTVTSAQKNPTAFYLCASSIRRGQGNQPQHFGDGTRLSIL.

The rearrangement joins TRBV18 to TRBJ1-1; 11 positions match TRBD1. The CDR3 is 17 residues long. From germline, CDR1 is KGHSH and CDR2 LQKENI. The trim removed 3 bases at V and 7 bases at J, leaving 13 bases unmatched. CDR3 residues: CASSPKYGQGAYNEAFF. The CDR3 DNA sequence: TGTGCCAGCTCACCCAAATACGGACAGGGGGCTTATAATGAAGCTTTCTTT.

This chain uses TRBV5-3 with TRBJ2-3, with TRBD2 as a possible D gene (7 bases). TRBV5-3 belongs to the ORF category, with a function that is uncertain. The CDR3 contains 19 residues. Trimming took off 7 bases at V and 0 bases at J, with 27 bases between the two ends. CDR3 region: CARRWTSGGAALSTDTQYF. CDR3 nucleotide sequence: TGTGCCAGACGTTGGACGTCGGGGGGCGCAGCTCTAAGCACAGATACGCAGTATTTT.

The chain has TRBV6-1 and TRBJ2-7; D unresolved. Germline CDR1 and CDR2: MNHNS and SASEGT. This CDR3 has 12 amino acids. V lost 7 bases to trimming and J lost 2 bases, with 9 bases between them. The CDR3 sequence: CASTDTTYEQYF. The CDR3 DNA sequence: TGTGCCAGCACCGACACCACCTACGAGCAGTACTTC.

V gene TRBV10-3 combines with J gene TRBJ2-5, with D possibly matching TRBD1 (5 bases). Germline V gene data show CDR1 as ENHRY and CDR2 as SYGVKD. The CDR3 loop spans 16 amino acids. V shed 2 bases and J shed 1 base, with 14 bases lying between them. CDR3 nucleotides: TGTGCCATCAGTGAGCTGGCAGGGAAGGGCCAAGAGACCCAGTACTTC. It codes for CAISELAGKGQETQYF.

V and J are TRBV2 and TRBJ2-1; 10 positions agree with TRBD2. Germline V gene data show CDR1 as SNHLY and CDR2 as FYNNEI. Unmatched junction bases numbered 7, after V lost 4 bases and J lost 7 bases. This CDR3 is 15 amino acids long. The CDR3 loop is CASSGLAGGRNEQFF. CDR3 in DNA: TGTGCCAGCAGTGGGTTAGCGGGGGGAAGAAATGAGCAGTTCTTC.

The genes are TRBV28 and TRBJ2-2; 8 nucleotides line up with TRBD2. Trimming at V came to 0 bases and at J to 5 bases, leaving 5 bases not matched to a gene. Germline assignment: CDR1 MDHEN and CDR2 SYDVKM. This CDR3 has 16 residues. CDR3 protein: CASSLWGPGGTGELFF. The CDR3 coding sequence is TGTGCCAGCAGTTTATGGGGGCCGGGGGGGACCGGGGAGCTGTTTTTT.

This clone occurred a few times. The rearrangement joins TRBV19 to TRBJ1-5, with 8 bases aligning to TRBD1. The germline gives CDR1 LNHDA, CDR2 SQIVND (reference sequence). V lost 2 bases and J lost 4; bases outside the gene matches: 1. This CDR3 comprises 14 residues. The CDR3 here is CASSIQGANQPQHF. CDR3 sequence (DNA): TGTGCCAGTAGTATACAGGGGGCAAATCAGCCCCAGCATTTT.

The chain recombines TRBV7-3 with TRBJ1-1; 8 bases match TRBD1. Trimming at V came to 5 bases and at J to 1 base, leaving 3 bases not matched to a gene. The CDR3 is 14 amino acids. Germline V gene sequence: CDR1 SGHTA, CDR2 FQGTGA. The CDR3 DNA follows: TGTGCCAGCAGCCCAGGACAGGGGAACACTGAAGCTTTCTTT. This encodes CASSPGQGNTEAFF.

In its sample, this clone was seen once. The J gene is TRBJ2-1, the V gene TRBV5-6, with 7 bases lining up with TRBD2. V trimming: 4 bases; J trimming: 8 bases; junction bases outside the gene matches: 12. CDR3 size: 15 residues. CDR1 and CDR2 from the germline V gene are SGHDT and YYEEEE. The chain's CDR3 is CASSPGGSGIHEQFF. The CDR3 nucleotides are TGTGCCAGCAGCCCGGGGGGTTCGGGGATTCATGAGCAGTTCTTC.

This sequence joins TRBV7-6 and TRBJ2-7, with a weak D call TRBD2 (5 bases). Trimming removed 4 bases at V and 2 bases at J, with 15 bases between. Germline lookup yields CDR1 SGHVS and CDR2 FNYEAQ. The CDR3 runs to 15 residues. CDR3 in amino acids: CASSSTEVGAYEQYF. The CDR3 nucleotides are TGTGCCAGCAGCTCTACAGAAGTGGGAGCCTACGAGCAGTACTTC.

The CDR3 nucleotides read TGTGCCAGCAGCCAATTTCGGAGACGAAATAATTCACCCCTCCACTTT. Residues: CASSQFRRRNNSPLHF. This chain connects TRBV14 to TRBJ1-6; D uncertain. V was trimmed by 2 bases and J by 5 bases, leaving 13 bases between them. Germline assignment: CDR1 SGHDN and CDR2 FVKESK. The length of the CDR3 is 16 residues.

The V and J genes are TRBV11-2 and TRBJ1-6, with 11 nucleotides matching TRBD1. With 4 bases clipped from V and 6 bases from J, the junction kept 8 bases outside the gene matches. The CDR3 extends over 17 amino acids. The V gene's germline CDR1 is SGHAT and CDR2 FQNNGV. CDR3 nucleotide sequence: TGTGCCAGCAGCTCCTACAAGGACAGGGGGCGTAATTCACCCCTCCACTTT. This encodes CASSSYKDRGRNSPLHF. The full variable domain, with the rest looked up from reference TRBV11-2 and TRBJ1-6, is EAGVAQSPRYKIIEKRQSVAFWCNPISGHATLYWYQQILGQGPKLLIQFQNNGVVDDSQLPKDRFSAERLKGVDSTLKIQPAKLEDSAVYLCASSSYKDRGRNSPLHFGNGTRLTVT.